One and the same sample provided the 14 T cell receptor beta chains below, sequenced in a study of T cells in Graves' hyperthyroidism and ophthalmopathy. Using RNA transcripts as the source, TCR beta CDR3 regions were amplified. The HTBI primer set was used in a first-round RT-PCR of the TCR CDR3. TCRdb processed the multiplex PCR reads anew with MiXCR; each CDR3 protein has one entry. The repertoire includes hundreds of thousands of distinct CDR3 sequences, around 15% of them detected once, and roughly 13% sits in the top ten. Sequenced input: blood. The receptor set was obtained from a man aged 18 to 29 with Graves' ophthalmopathy.

This clonotype has a handful of counts. The chain combines TRBV6-1 with TRBJ1-2; D is perhaps TRBD1 (6 bases). The V gene lost 11 bases and the J gene lost 4 bases, with 20 bases spanning the gap. Germline-derived CDR1 and CDR2 are MNHNS and SASEGT. The CDR3 runs 14 residues. CDR3 protein: CAGTSGESSYGYTF. The CDR3 DNA reads TGTGCCGGCACCTCAGGGGAATCTAGCTATGGCTACACCTTC.

This clonotype turned up a few times. V is TRBV9 and J is TRBJ2-1, with a weak D call TRBD1 (6 bases). CDR3 size: 15 residues. V was clipped by 0 bases and J by 6 bases, with 13 bases between them. The germline CDR1 and CDR2 sequences are SGDLS and YYNGEE. CDR3 sequence (DNA): TGTGCCAGCAGCGTAGCCAGGGGAATTAGCAATGAGCAGTTCTTC. Translation: CASSVARGISNEQFF.

Concerning this clonotype: This could be a read error, since a much larger clone is one nucleotide away. J is TRBJ2-7 and V is TRBV9, with TRBD1 matching over 9 bases. This CDR3 has 16 residues. Trimming at V came to 3 bases and at J to 9 bases, leaving 16 bases not matched to a gene. Germline CDR1 SGDLS, CDR2 YYNGEE. The CDR3 region has the DNA TGTGCCAGCAGCGGTTGGACGGGACAGGGCTTCGACGTGCAGTACTTC. Translating gives CASSGWTGQGFDVQYF.

In DNA form, the CDR3 reads TGTGCCAGCAGCGTAGGGGTGGGAGACGAGCAGTACTTC. Its translation is CASSVGVGDEQYF. The chain uses TRBV9 and TRBJ2-7; possibly TRBD2 for D (5 bases). CDR1 and CDR2 from the germline V gene are SGDLS and YYNGEE. Trimming pared 0 bases from V and 5 bases from J, leaving 9 bases between. CDR3 length: 13 amino acids.

This clonotype showed up many times. The chain links TRBV20-1 to TRBJ2-7; D gene unclear. Germline values: CDR1 DFQATT, CDR2 SNEGSKA (reference sequence). The length of the CDR3 is 11 residues. Trimming stripped 7 bases from V and 6 bases from J, with 13 bases between. CDR3 loop: CSVSGQGEQYF. Written as DNA, the CDR3 is TGCAGTGTTTCTGGGCAAGGCGAGCAGTACTTC.

On this clonotype itself: Just one base apart from a much larger clone, this may be a read error. This sequence joins TRBV12-3 or TRBV12-4 and TRBJ2-1; the D gene is possibly TRBD2 (6 bases). V lost 5 bases and J 10 bases, leaving 18 bases between the germline ends. The CDR3 is 14 residues long. DNA of the CDR3: TGTGCCAGCAGTGCCGGGGTAGCGGCCTTCGAGCAGTTCTTC. It specifies CASSAGVAAFEQFF.

This clonotype was found many times. The rearrangement links TRBV12-3 or TRBV12-4 to TRBJ2-1; 10 bases match TRBD2. This CDR3 is 14 amino acids long. With 5 bases clipped from V and 7 bases from J, the junction kept 5 bases outside the gene matches. The CDR3 nucleotides read TGTGCCAGCAGTCAAGGACTAGCGGAGAATGAGCAGTTCTTC. This sequence encodes CASSQGLAENEQFF.

This clonotype was seen repeatedly, ten times or more. This rearrangement joins TRBV6-6 to TRBJ2-5; D tentatively reads TRBD1 or TRBD2 (5 bases each). Deletions cut 2 bases from V and 1 base from J, with 5 bases between. The CDR3 has 13 amino acids. CDR1 is MNHNY and CDR2 is SVGAGI in the germline V gene (reference sequence). The CDR3, as DNA: TGTGCCAGCAGTTACGGGGGCCAAGAGACCCAGTACTTC. This translates into CASSYGGQETQYF.

This clonotype occurred many times. CDR3 bases: TGTGCCAGCAGCTCAGGCGCCCTTTACGGCTACGAGCAGTACTTC. This gives the protein CASSSGALYGYEQYF. The chain carries TRBV7-9 and TRBJ2-7; no definite D call. Germline V gene lookup returns CDR1 SEHNR and CDR2 FQNEAQ (reference sequence). This CDR3 region has 15 residues. Trimming left V 4 bases short and J 3 bases short, with 16 bases between.

The rearrangement joins TRBV4-2 to TRBJ2-7; 11 nucleotides agree with TRBD2. Germline trimming cut 1 base from V and 7 bases from J; bases unmatched to any gene: 6. The CDR3 has 15 residues. Germline CDR1 LGHNA, CDR2 YNFKEQ. As DNA, the CDR3 is TGTGCCAGCAGCCAAGGAGAACTAGCGGGAGTTGAGCAGTACTTC. The encoded protein is CASSQGELAGVEQYF.

There are a few counts of this clonotype. The V gene is TRBV3-1, the J gene TRBJ2-3; 9 bases fit TRBD2. Germline CDR1 LGHDT, CDR2 YNNKEL (reference sequence). CDR3 length: 14 residues. Germline trimming cut 6 bases from V and 4 bases from J; bases unmatched to any gene: 5. The CDR3 sequence is CASRKAGGADTQYF. CDR3 in DNA: TGTGCCAGCAGGAAGGCGGGAGGGGCAGATACGCAGTATTTT.

Many counts were recorded for this clonotype. CDR3 DNA sequence: TGTGCCAGCAGCCCCGGGACAGGGGTGCCGGGGGGGCATAGGGAGCAGTACTTC. The encoded protein is CASSPGTGVPGGHREQYF. This chain links TRBV3-1 with TRBJ2-7, with 10 positions matching TRBD1. Unmatched junction bases numbered 19, after V lost 4 bases and J lost 7 bases. CDR1 LGHDT and CDR2 YNNKEL come from the germline V gene (reference sequence). The CDR3 contains 18 residues.

The chain combines TRBV6-1 with TRBJ2-2; D not resolved. V was shortened by 7 bases and J by 8 bases, with 5 bases between the two germline ends. The V gene's germline CDR1 is MNHNS and CDR2 SASEGT. The CDR3 covers 10 residues. The CDR3 DNA is TGTGCCAGCAAGGCAGGGGAGCTGTTTTTT. Translating gives CASKAGELFF.

There are many counts of this clonotype. This chain connects TRBV20-1 to TRBJ1-4, with D hard to call. V lost 6 bases to trimming and J lost 5 bases, with 16 bases between them. CDR3 length equals 14 residues. Germline CDR1 and CDR2: DFQATT and SNEGSKA (reference sequence). The CDR3, as DNA: TGCAGTGCAATATACGGGTGGGGAAATGAAAAACTGTTTTTT. Encoded protein: CSAIYGWGNEKLFF.